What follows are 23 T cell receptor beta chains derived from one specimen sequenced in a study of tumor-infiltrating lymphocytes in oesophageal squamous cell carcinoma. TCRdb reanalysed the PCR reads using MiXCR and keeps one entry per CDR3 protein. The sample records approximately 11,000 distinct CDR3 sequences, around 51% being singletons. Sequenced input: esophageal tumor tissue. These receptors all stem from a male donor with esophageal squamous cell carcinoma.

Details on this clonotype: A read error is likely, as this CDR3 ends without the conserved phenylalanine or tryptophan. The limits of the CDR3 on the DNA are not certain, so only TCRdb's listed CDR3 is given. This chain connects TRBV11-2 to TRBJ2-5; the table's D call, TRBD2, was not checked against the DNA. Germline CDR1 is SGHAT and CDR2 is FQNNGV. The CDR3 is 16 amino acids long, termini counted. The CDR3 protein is CASSWTDNNSPLHFGN.

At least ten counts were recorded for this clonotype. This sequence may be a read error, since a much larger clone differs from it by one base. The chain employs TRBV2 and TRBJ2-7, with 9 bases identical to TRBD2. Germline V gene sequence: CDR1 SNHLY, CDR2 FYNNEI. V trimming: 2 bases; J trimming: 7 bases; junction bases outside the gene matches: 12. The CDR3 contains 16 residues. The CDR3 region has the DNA TGTGCCAGCAGTGAATTGGGCCTAGCGGGATCTAATGAGCAGTACTTC. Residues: CASSELGLAGSNEQYF.

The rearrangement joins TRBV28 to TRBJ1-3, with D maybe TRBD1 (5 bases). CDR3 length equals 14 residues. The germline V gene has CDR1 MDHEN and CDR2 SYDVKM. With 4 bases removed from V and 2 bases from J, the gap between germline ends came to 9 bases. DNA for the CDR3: TGTGCCAGCAGTTCTGCGGGGGCTGGAAACACCATATATTTT. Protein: CASSSAGAGNTIYF. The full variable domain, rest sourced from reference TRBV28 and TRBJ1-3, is DVKVTQSSRYLVKRTGEKVFLECVQDMDHENMFWYRQDPGLGLRLIYFSYDVKMKEKGDIPEGYSVSREKKERFSLILESASTNQTSMYLCASSSAGAGNTIYFGEGSWLTVV.

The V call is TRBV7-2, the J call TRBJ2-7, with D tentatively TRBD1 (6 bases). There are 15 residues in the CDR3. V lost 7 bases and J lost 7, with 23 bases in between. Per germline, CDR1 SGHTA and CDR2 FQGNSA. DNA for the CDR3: TGTGCCAGCAAAAGCACAAATACCAGGGGCAATGAGCAGTACTTC. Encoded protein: CASKSTNTRGNEQYF.

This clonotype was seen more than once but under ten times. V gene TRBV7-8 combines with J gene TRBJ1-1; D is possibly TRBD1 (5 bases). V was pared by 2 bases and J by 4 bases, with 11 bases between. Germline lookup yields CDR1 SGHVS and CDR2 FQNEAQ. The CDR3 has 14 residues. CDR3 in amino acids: CASSLKGVSTEAFF. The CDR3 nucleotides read TGTGCCAGCAGCTTAAAAGGGGTTTCCACTGAAGCTTTCTTT. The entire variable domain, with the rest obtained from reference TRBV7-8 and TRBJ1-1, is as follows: GAGVSQSPRYKVAKRGQDVALRCDPISGHVSLFWYQQALGQGPEFLTYFQNEAQLDKSGLPSDRFFAERPEGSVSTLKIQRTQQEDSAVYLCASSLKGVSTEAFFGQGTRLTVV.

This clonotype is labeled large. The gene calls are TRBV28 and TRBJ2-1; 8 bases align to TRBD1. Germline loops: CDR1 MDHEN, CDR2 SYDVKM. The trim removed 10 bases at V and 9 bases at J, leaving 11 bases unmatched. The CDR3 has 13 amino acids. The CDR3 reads CATVGQGAAEQFF. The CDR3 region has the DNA TGTGCCACCGTGGGGCAGGGGGCAGCTGAGCAGTTCTTC.

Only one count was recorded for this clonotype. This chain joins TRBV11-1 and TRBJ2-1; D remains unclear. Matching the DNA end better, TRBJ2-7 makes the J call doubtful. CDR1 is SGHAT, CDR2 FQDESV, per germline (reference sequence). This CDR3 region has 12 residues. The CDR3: CASSPPEYEQYF. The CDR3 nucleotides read TGTGCCAGCAGCCCCCCAGAGTACGAGCAGTACTTC.

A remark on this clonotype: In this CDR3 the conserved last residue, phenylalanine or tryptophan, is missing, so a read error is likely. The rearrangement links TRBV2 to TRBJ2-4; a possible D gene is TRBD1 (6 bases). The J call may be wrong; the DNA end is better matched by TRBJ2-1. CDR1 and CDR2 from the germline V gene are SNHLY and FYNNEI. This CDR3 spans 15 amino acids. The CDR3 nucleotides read TGTGCCAGCAGATTCCTGGACAGTGGGCGCTACGAGCAGTTCGTC. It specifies CASRFLDSGRYEQFV.

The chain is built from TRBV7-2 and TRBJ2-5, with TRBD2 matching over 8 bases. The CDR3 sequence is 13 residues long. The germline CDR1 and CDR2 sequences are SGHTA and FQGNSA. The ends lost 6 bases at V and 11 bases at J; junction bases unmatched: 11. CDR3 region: CASRPAGVGEQYF. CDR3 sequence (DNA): TGTGCCAGCAGACCAGCGGGAGTAGGGGAGCAGTACTTC.

The DNA for the CDR3 is TGTGCCAGCAGCCCCAAGTTGGGGTCAGGGGCCTACAATGAGCAGTTCTTC. Its translation is CASSPKLGSGAYNEQFF. This chain links TRBV7-2 with TRBJ2-1, with a tentative D call TRBD1 (6 bases). V was shortened by 5 bases and J by 2 bases, with 19 bases between the two germline ends. The CDR3 spans 17 residues. Germline V gene data show CDR1 as SGHTA and CDR2 as FQGNSA.

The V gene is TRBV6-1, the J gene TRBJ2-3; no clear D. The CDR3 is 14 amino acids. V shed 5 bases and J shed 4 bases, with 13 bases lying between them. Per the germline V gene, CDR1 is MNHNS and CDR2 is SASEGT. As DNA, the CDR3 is TGTGCCAGCAGTTCGGCTAGTTCGTCAGATACGCAGTATTTT. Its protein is CASSSASSSDTQYF.

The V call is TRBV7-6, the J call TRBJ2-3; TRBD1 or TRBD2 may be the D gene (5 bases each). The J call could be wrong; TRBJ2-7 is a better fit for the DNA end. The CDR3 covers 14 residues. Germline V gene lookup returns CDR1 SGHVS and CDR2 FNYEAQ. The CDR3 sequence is CASSLAAGSDEQYF. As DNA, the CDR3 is TGTGCCAGCAGCTTAGCGGCAGGGAGCGACGAGCAGTACTTC.

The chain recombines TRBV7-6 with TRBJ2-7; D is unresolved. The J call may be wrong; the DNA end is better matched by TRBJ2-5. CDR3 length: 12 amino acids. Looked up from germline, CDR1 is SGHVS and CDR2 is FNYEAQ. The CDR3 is CASSLTKETQYF. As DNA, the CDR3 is TGTGCCAGCAGCTTAACTAAAGAGACCCAGTACTTC.

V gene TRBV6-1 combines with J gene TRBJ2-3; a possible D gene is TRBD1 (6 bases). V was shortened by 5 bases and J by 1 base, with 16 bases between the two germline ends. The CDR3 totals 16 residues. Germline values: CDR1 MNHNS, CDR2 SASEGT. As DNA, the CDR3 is TGTGCCAGCAGTAAAAGCTGGCGGACAGGCACAGATACGCAGTATTTT. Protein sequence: CASSKSWRTGTDTQYF.

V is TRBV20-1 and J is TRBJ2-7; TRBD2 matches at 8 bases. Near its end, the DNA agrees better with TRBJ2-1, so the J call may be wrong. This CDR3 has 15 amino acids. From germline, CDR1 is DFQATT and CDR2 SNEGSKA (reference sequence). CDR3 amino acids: CSARDSTSGYNEQFF. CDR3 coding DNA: TGCAGTGCTAGAGATAGCACTAGCGGCTACAATGAGCAGTTCTTC.

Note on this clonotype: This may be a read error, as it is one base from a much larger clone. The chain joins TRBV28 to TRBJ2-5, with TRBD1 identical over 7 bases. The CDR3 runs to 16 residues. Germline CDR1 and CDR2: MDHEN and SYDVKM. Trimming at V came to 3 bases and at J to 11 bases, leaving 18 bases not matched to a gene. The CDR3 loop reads CASSFRDRVAYNVQYF. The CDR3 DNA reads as TGTGCCAGCAGTTTCCGTGACAGGGTTGCCTACAATGTGCAGTACTTC.

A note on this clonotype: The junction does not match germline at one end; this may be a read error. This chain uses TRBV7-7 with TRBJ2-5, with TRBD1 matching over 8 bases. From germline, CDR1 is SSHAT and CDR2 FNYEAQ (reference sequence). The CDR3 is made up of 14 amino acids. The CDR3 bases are TGTGCTAGCAGCCAAGGACAGGGCCAAGAGACCCAGTACTTC. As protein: CASSQGQGQETQYF.

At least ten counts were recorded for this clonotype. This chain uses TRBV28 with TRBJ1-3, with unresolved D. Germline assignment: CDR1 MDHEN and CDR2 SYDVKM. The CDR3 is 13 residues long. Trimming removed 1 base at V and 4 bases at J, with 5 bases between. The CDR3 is CASSLLGGNTIYF. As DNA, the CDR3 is TGTGCCAGCAGTTTATTAGGCGGAAACACCATATATTTT.

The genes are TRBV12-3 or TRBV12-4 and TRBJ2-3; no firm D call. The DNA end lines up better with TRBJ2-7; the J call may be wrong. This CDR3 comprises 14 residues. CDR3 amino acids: CASSFGSSYNEQYF. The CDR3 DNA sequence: TGTGCCAGCAGTTTCGGCAGCTCCTACAATGAGCAGTACTTC.

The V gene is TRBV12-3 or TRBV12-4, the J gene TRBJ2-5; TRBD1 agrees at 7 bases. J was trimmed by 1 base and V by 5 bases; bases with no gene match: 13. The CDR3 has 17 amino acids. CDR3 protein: CASSQYRQGWGQETQYF. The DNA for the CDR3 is TGTGCCAGCAGTCAATACCGACAGGGATGGGGCCAAGAGACCCAGTACTTC.

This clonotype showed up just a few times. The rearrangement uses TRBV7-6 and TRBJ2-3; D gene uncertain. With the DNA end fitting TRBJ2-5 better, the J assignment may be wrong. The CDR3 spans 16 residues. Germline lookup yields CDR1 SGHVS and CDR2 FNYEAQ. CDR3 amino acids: CASSLGEAQGSETQYF. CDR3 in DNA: TGTGCCAGCAGCTTAGGGGAAGCCCAAGGTTCGGAGACCCAGTACTTC.

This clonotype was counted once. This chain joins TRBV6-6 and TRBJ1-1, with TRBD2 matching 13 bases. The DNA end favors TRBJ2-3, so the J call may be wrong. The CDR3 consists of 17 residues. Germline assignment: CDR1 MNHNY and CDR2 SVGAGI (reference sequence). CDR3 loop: CASSYRGLAGYTDTQYF. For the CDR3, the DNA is TGTGCCAGCAGTTACCGGGGACTAGCGGGATACACAGATACGCAGTATTTT.

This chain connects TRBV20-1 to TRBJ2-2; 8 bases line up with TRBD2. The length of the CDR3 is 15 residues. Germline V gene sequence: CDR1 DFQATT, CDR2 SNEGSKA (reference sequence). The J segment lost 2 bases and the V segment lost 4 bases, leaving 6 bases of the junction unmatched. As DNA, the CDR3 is TGCAGTGCTAAGCCTAGCGGGCTCAACACCGGGGAGCTGTTTTTT. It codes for CSAKPSGLNTGELFF.